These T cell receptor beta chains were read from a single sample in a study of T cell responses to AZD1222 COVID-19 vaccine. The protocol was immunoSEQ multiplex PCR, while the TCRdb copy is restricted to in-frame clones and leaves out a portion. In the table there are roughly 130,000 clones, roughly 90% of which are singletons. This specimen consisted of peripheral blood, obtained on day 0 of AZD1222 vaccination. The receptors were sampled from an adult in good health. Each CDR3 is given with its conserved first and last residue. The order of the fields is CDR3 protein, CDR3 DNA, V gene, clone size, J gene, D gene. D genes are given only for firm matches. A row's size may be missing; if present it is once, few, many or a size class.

CSARDGYTF,TGCAGTGCTAGGGACGGCTACACCTTC,TRBV20-1,-,TRBJ1-2,-
CASSEYPGTDTQYF,TGTGCCAGCAGCGAGTACCCCGGCACAGATACGCAGTATTTT,TRBV2,-,TRBJ2-3,-
CASSNQPSYEQYF,TGTGCCAGCAGTAACCAGCCTTCCTACGAGCAGTACTTC,TRBV3-1/TRBV3-2,-,TRBJ2-7,-
CATSREDRGLTYEQYF,TGTGCCACCAGCAGAGAGGACAGGGGTCTAACCTACGAGCAGTACTTC,TRBV15,-,TRBJ2-7,TRBD1
CASSLAQYYEQYF,TGTGCCAGCAGCTTAGCTCAATACTACGAGCAGTACTTC,TRBV7-2,-,TRBJ2-7,-
CASSYFGVSEQFF,TGTGCCAGCAGTTACTTTGGGGTCAGTGAGCAGTTCTTC,TRBV6-2/TRBV6-3,-,TRBJ2-1,-
CASRPDRVWEKLFF,TGCGCCAGCAGGCCGGACAGGGTGTGGGAAAAACTGTTTTTT,TRBV5-1,-,TRBJ1-4,TRBD1
CASSLTRGGTEAFF,TGTGCCAGCAGTTTAACCCGAGGTGGCACTGAAGCTTTCTTT,TRBV7-8,-,TRBJ1-1,-
CASSPDRSYGYTF,TGTGCCAGCAGTCCTGACCGATCCTATGGCTACACCTTC,TRBV5-4,once,TRBJ1-2,-
CSVNTGPSNEKLFF,TGCAGCGTCAATACAGGGCCCTCTAATGAAAAACTGTTTTTT,TRBV29-1,-,TRBJ1-4,-
CASSPDGYNSPLHF,TGTGCCAGCAGCCCCGACGGATATAATTCACCCCTCCACTTT,TRBV3-1/TRBV3-2,-,TRBJ1-6,-
CASSSTGPNSPLHF,TGTGCCAGCAGTTCTACAGGGCCTAATTCACCCCTCCACTTT,TRBV27,medium-sized,TRBJ1-6,-
CASSLNRVDTQYF,TGTGCCAGCAGCTTAAACAGGGTAGATACGCAGTATTTT,TRBV11-3,-,TRBJ2-3,-
CASSWQGAPNTEAFF,TGTGCCAGCTCGTGGCAGGGAGCCCCGAACACTGAAGCTTTCTTT,TRBV3-1/TRBV3-2,-,TRBJ1-1,-
CASSEYERVPGLEVNEQFF,TGCGCCAGCAGTGAATATGAACGGGTGCCGGGACTAGAGGTGAATGAGCAGTTCTTC,TRBV10-1,-,TRBJ2-1,TRBD2
CASSLSSGPSYEQYF,TGTGCCAGCAGCCTCTCTAGCGGCCCCTCCTACGAGCAGTACTTC,TRBV4-2,-,TRBJ2-7,TRBD2
CASRVQGAREQPQHF,TGTGCCAGTAGGGTACAGGGGGCGCGGGAACAGCCCCAGCATTTT,TRBV19,-,TRBJ1-5,TRBD1
CASSLLGGGADTEAFF,TGTGCCAGCAGTTTACTCGGAGGCGGGGCAGACACTGAAGCTTTCTTT,TRBV27,-,TRBJ1-1,-
CASSLNQLNYGYTF,TGTGCCAGCAGCTTGAATCAGTTAAACTATGGCTACACCTTC,TRBV5-4,-,TRBJ1-2,-
CASSLGLAGNNEQFF,TGTGCCAGCAGTTTGGGACTAGCGGGCAACAATGAGCAGTTCTTC,TRBV27,-,TRBJ2-1,TRBD2
CASSPPGGGSYGYTF,TGTGCCAGCTCACCACCCGGGGGCGGAAGCTATGGCTACACCTTC,TRBV18,-,TRBJ1-2,-
CASNRRTGEYNSPLHF,TGTGCCAGCAACCGCCGGACAGGGGAATATAATTCACCCCTCCACTTT,TRBV7-9,-,TRBJ1-6,TRBD1
CASSPLVNEKLFF,TGTGCCAGCTCACCTTTGGTAAATGAAAAACTGTTTTTT,TRBV18,-,TRBJ1-4,-
CASSLGGGTDNSPLHF,TGTGCCAGCTCACTAGGGGGTGGGACAGATAATTCACCCCTCCACTTT,TRBV18,-,TRBJ1-6,TRBD1
CASSQGLTRDTQYF,TGTGCCAGCAGCCAGGGCCTCACCCGGGATACGCAGTATTTT,TRBV14,-,TRBJ2-3,-
CASSPPPGTGGSVNYGYTF,TGTGCCAGCTCACCCCCACCGGGGACAGGGGGTTCCGTTAACTATGGCTACACCTTC,TRBV18,-,TRBJ1-2,TRBD1
CASSSTEEETQYF,TGTGCCAGCAGCTCCACTGAGGAAGAGACCCAGTACTTC,TRBV11-3,-,TRBJ2-5,-
CASRDRDQPQHF,TGTGCCAGCAGAGACCGCGATCAGCCCCAGCATTTT,TRBV27,-,TRBJ1-5,-
CASSRASSYEQYF,TGTGCCAGCAGTAGGGCCAGCTCCTACGAGCAGTACTTC,TRBV6-5,-,TRBJ2-7,-
CATSWGLAGGTYNEQFF,TGTGCCACCAGCTGGGGACTAGCGGGAGGTACCTACAATGAGCAGTTCTTC,TRBV15,-,TRBJ2-1,TRBD2
CASSSDRGKQYF,TGTGCCAGCAGTTCGGACAGAGGGAAGCAGTACTTC,TRBV12-3/TRBV12-4,-,TRBJ2-7,-
CASSLDGRNNEQFF,TGCGCCAGCAGCTTGGATGGCAGGAACAATGAGCAGTTCTTC,TRBV5-1,few,TRBJ2-1,-
CASSEFGMNIQYF,TGTGCCAGCAGTGAATTCGGGATGAACATTCAGTACTTC,TRBV25-1,-,TRBJ2-4,-
CASSVTFGTYGYTF,TGTGCCAGCAGCGTGACTTTCGGCACCTATGGCTACACCTTC,TRBV27,-,TRBJ1-2,-
CASSNRETEQFF,TGTGCCAGCAGTAACAGGGAGACTGAGCAGTTCTTC,TRBV6-5,-,TRBJ2-1,-